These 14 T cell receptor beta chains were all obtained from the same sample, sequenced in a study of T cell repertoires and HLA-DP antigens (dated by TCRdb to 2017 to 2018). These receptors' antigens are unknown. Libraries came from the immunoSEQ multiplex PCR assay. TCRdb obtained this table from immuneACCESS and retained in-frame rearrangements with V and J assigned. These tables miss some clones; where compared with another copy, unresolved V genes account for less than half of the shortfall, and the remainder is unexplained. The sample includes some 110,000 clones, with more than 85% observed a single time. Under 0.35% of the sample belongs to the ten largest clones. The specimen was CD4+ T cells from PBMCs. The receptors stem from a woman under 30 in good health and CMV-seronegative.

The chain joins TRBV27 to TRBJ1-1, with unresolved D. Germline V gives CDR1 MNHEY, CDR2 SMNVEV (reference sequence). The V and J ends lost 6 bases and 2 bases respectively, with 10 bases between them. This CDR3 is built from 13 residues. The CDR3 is CASSPPVNTEAFF. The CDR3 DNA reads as TGTGCCAGCAGCCCCCCTGTCAACACTGAAGCTTTCTTT.

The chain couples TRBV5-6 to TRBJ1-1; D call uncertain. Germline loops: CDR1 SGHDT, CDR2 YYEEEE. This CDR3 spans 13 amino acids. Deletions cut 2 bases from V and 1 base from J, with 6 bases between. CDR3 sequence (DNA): TGTGCCAGCAGCTTAGGGAGGAACACTGAAGCTTTCTTT. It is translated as CASSLGRNTEAFF.

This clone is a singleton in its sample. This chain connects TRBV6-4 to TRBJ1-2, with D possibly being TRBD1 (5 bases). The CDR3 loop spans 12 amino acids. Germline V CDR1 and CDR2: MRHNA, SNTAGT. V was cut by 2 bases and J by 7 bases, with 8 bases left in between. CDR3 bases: TGTGCCAGCAGTGACGGGGCAGGTGGCTACACCTTC. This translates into CASSDGAGGYTF.

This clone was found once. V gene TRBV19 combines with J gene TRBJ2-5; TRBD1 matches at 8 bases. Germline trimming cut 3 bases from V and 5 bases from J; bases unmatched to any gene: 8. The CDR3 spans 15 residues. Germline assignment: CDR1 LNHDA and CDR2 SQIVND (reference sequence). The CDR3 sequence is CASSISGTGRETQYF. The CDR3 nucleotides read TGTGCCAGTAGTATCTCCGGGACAGGCCGGGAGACCCAGTACTTC. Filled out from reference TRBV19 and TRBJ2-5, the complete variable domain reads DGGITQSPKYLFRKEGQNVTLSCEQNLNHDAMYWYRQDPGQGLRLIYYSQIVNDFQKGDIAEGYSVSREKKESFPLTVTSAQKNPTAFYLCASSISGTGRETQYFGPGTRLLVL.

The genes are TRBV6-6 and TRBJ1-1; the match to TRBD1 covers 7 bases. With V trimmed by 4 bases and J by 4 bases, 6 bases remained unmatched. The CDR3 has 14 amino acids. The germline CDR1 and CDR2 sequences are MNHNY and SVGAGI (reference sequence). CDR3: CASSFDREGTEAFF. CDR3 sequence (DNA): TGTGCCAGCAGTTTCGACAGGGAGGGCACTGAAGCTTTCTTT.

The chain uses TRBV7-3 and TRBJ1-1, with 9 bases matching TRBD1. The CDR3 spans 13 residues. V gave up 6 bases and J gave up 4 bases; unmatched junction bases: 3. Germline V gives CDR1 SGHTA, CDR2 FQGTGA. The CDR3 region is CASSGTGSTEAFF. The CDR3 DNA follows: TGTGCCAGCAGTGGGACAGGGAGCACTGAAGCTTTCTTT.

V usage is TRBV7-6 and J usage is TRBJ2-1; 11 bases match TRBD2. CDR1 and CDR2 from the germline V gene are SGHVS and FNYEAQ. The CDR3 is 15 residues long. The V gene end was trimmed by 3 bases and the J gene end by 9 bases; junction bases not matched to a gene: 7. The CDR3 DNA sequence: TGTGCCAGCAGCTTGACTAGCGGGAATGGTGGTGAGCAGTTCTTC. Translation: CASSLTSGNGGEQFF.

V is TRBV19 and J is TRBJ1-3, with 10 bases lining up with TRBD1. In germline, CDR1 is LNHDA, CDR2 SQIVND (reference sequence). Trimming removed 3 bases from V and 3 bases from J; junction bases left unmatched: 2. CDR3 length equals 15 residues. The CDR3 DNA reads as TGTGCCAGTAGTATCGGGACAGGGGTTGGAAACACCATATATTTT. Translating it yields CASSIGTGVGNTIYF.

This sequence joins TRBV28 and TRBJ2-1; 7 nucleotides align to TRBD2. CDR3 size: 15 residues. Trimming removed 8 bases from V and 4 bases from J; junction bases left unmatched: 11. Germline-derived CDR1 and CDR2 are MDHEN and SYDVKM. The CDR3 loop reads CASSLSAGPYNEQFF. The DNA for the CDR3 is TGTGCCAGCTCCCTGTCAGCGGGACCTTACAATGAGCAGTTCTTC.

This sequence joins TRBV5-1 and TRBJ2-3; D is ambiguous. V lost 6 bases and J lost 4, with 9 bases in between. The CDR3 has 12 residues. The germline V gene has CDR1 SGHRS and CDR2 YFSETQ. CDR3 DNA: TGCGCCAGCAAGGACGCCGCAGATACGCAGTATTTT. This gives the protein CASKDAADTQYF.

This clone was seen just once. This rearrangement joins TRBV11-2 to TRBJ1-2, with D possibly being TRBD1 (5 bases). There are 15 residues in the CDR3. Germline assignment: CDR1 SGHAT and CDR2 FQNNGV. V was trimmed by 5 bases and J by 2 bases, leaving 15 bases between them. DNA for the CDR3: TGTGCCAGCAGCCCTCTCAGCGGACACAACTATGGCTACACCTTC. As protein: CASSPLSGHNYGYTF.

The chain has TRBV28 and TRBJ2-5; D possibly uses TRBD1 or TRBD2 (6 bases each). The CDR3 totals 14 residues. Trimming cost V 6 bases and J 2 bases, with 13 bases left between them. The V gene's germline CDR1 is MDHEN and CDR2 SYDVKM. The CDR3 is CASRSGAIQETQYF. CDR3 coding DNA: TGTGCCAGCAGGTCGGGGGCCATTCAAGAGACCCAGTACTTC.

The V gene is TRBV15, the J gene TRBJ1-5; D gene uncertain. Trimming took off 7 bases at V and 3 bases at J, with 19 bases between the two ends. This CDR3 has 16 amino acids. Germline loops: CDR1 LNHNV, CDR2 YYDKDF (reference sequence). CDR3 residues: CATKPLLGGYNQPQHF. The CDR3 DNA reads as TGTGCCACCAAACCCCTCCTGGGCGGCTACAATCAGCCCCAGCATTTT.

The CDR3 coding sequence is TGTGCCAGCAGCTCACTGACTAGCGGGGGGGAAGATAAGGGCAATGAGCAGTTCTTC. Its translation: CASSSLTSGGEDKGNEQFF. The chain is built from TRBV7-9 and TRBJ2-1; 14 bases line up with TRBD2. Germline-derived CDR1 and CDR2 are SEHNR and FQNEAQ (reference sequence). J gave up 6 bases and V 4 bases, and 14 bases lay outside the gene matches. This CDR3 spans 19 amino acids.